This entry lists 8 T cell receptor beta chains sequenced from one sample in a study of early T cells in non-severe SARS-CoV-2 infection. TCRdb re-called the 5' RACE reads with MiXCR, one entry per CDR3 protein. The table includes some 66,000 distinct CDR3 sequences, roughly 9.1% detected once. Sequenced input: whole blood. The receptors here all came from an adult who was a healthcare worker with PCR-confirmed SARS-CoV-2 infection or an uninfected control (not recorded which).

The CDR3 reads CASARTSGRVTQYF. The CDR3 DNA is TGTGCCAGCGCGAGGACTAGCGGGAGAGTTACGCAGTATTTT. The V call is TRBV28, the J call TRBJ2-3, with TRBD2 matching over 13 bases. The CDR3 extends over 14 amino acids. Germline V gene lookup returns CDR1 MDHEN and CDR2 SYDVKM. J gave up 8 bases and V 8 bases, and 7 bases lay outside the gene matches.

This clonotype was observed a handful of times. V is TRBV7-9 and J is TRBJ2-2; unclear D gene. V lost 5 bases to trimming and J lost 2 bases, with 12 bases between them. Germline loops: CDR1 SEHNR, CDR2 FQNEAQ (reference sequence). The CDR3 is made up of 15 amino acids. The CDR3 DNA sequence: TGTGCCAGCAGCCGATCGCTAGGAAACACCGGGGAGCTGTTTTTT. It yields the protein CASSRSLGNTGELFF.

The sample holds a few counts of this clonotype. The rearrangement joins TRBV6-6 to TRBJ1-5; D uncertain. Germline V gene lookup returns CDR1 MNHNY and CDR2 SVGAGI (reference sequence). V gave up 2 bases and J gave up 3 bases, with 14 bases separating them. This CDR3 has 16 amino acids. The CDR3 spells CASSYRQGKDNQPQHF. DNA for the CDR3: TGTGCCAGCAGTTACCGGCAAGGGAAAGACAATCAGCCCCAGCATTTT.

The genes are TRBV5-5 and TRBJ2-5, with a weak D call TRBD2 (6 bases). The ends were cut back, 0 bases at V and 1 base at J, with 13 bases in the middle. CDR1 is SGHKS, CDR2 YYEKEE, per germline (reference sequence). This CDR3 region has 16 residues. In DNA form, the CDR3 reads TGTGCCAGCAGCTTGGGTCAGGGAGGAGGCCAAGAGACCCAGTACTTC. Its translation: CASSLGQGGGQETQYF.

Only a few counts were recorded for this clonotype. This sequence joins TRBV5-1 and TRBJ1-2, with 12 bases fitting TRBD1. CDR1 is SGHRS and CDR2 is YFSETQ in the germline V gene. The CDR3 is 16 amino acids. After removal of 4 bases from V and 6 bases from J, the junction contained 10 bases not matched to a gene. The CDR3: CASSPVGQGASDGYTF. CDR3 nucleotide sequence: TGCGCCAGCAGCCCGGTGGGACAGGGGGCATCGGATGGCTACACCTTC. The full variable domain, completed using reference TRBV5-1 and TRBJ1-2, is KAGVTQTPRYLIKTRGQQVTLSCSPISGHRSVSWYQQTPGQGLQFLFEYFSETQRNKGNFPGRFSGRQFSNSRSEMNVSTLELGDSALYLCASSPVGQGASDGYTFGSGTRLTVV.

About this clonotype: A much larger clone differs from this one at a single base, so this may be a read error. The CDR3 DNA follows: TGTGCCAGCAGCTTAGAGGGCAGGGGAGATACGCGGTATTTT. Translation gives CASSLEGRGDTRYF. The V gene is TRBV7-8, the J gene TRBJ2-3; a possible D gene is TRBD1 (6 bases). In germline, CDR1 is SGHVS, CDR2 FQNEAQ. This CDR3 contains 14 residues.

This clonotype was detected a few times. J is TRBJ2-2 and V is TRBV24-1; TRBD1 might be the D (6 bases). Looked up from germline, CDR1 is KGHDR and CDR2 is SFDVKD. The CDR3 spans 15 residues. V lost 3 bases and J 4 bases, leaving 11 bases between the germline ends. The CDR3 nucleotides are TGTGCCACCAGTGATACTACAGGGTTCACCGGGGAGCTGTTTTTT. Encoded protein: CATSDTTGFTGELFF.

This clonotype came up a few times. The chain carries TRBV12-3 or TRBV12-4 and TRBJ1-5, with D maybe TRBD1 (5 bases). The CDR3 loop spans 14 amino acids. The ends were cut back, 6 bases at V and 1 base at J, with 10 bases in the middle. CDR3 amino acids: CASRQGASNQPQHF. CDR3 nucleotides: TGTGCCAGCAGGCAAGGGGCCAGCAATCAGCCCCAGCATTTT.